The 10 T cell receptor beta chains below all came from one sample that was sequenced in a study of T cell responses to AZD1222 COVID-19 vaccine. Measured with immunoSEQ multiplex PCR; TCRdb has only the in-frame clones, and not every one. The repertoire holds over 110,000 clones, 70% to 90% seen once, with 5.5% in the top ten. Sequencing used peripheral blood, obtained on day 0 of AZD1222 vaccination. Receptor source: an adult in good health.

The chain recombines TRBV19 with TRBJ2-3; D is possibly TRBD1 or TRBD2 (7 bases each). Germline CDR1 reads LNHDA; CDR2 reads SQIVND (reference sequence). The CDR3 is 13 residues long. V lost 4 bases and J 4 bases, leaving 9 bases between the germline ends. DNA of the CDR3: TGTGCCAGTAGTACAGGGGGGGCAGATACGCAGTATTTT. Its protein product is CASSTGGADTQYF.

The chain carries TRBV19 and TRBJ1-5, with unresolved D. The CDR3 is made up of 14 amino acids. Per germline, CDR1 LNHDA and CDR2 SQIVND (reference sequence). V lost 4 bases and J 3 bases, leaving 10 bases between the germline ends. CDR3: CASSNAGFNQPQHF. The CDR3 nucleotides are TGTGCCAGTAGTAATGCAGGCTTCAATCAGCCCCAGCATTTT.

The chain employs TRBV7-6 and TRBJ2-1, with TRBD1 as a possible D gene (6 bases). Looked up from germline, CDR1 is SGHVS and CDR2 is FNYEAQ. Trimming took off 2 bases at V and 6 bases at J, with 23 bases between the two ends. This CDR3 is 18 amino acids long. CDR3 bases: TGTGCCAGCAGCTTAAGATCCGTAGGGGGTGGGTTTGGCAATGAGCAGTTCTTC. Protein product: CASSLRSVGGGFGNEQFF.

The gene calls are TRBV19 and TRBJ2-1; D is perhaps TRBD2 (6 bases). This CDR3 comprises 15 residues. Germline V CDR1 and CDR2: LNHDA, SQIVND (reference sequence). Trimming cost V 0 bases and J 10 bases, with 16 bases left between them. The CDR3 loop reads CASSIDLGGMPEQFF. DNA of the CDR3: TGTGCCAGTAGTATAGATCTTGGCGGGATGCCAGAGCAGTTCTTC. The whole variable domain, filled in from reference TRBV19 and TRBJ2-1, reads DGGITQSPKYLFRKEGQNVTLSCEQNLNHDAMYWYRQDPGQGLRLIYYSQIVNDFQKGDIAEGYSVSREKKESFPLTVTSAQKNPTAFYLCASSIDLGGMPEQFFGPGTRLTVL.

This sequence joins TRBV27 and TRBJ2-4; D uncertain. V dropped 5 bases and J dropped 3 bases, with 17 bases sitting between them. The CDR3 covers 16 residues. Germline V lookup: CDR1 MNHEY, CDR2 SMNVEV (reference sequence). DNA for the CDR3: TGTGCCAGCAGTCCAAGTAGTCTTCCGGTCAAAAACATTCAGTACTTC. Its translation is CASSPSSLPVKNIQYF.

The V gene is TRBV29-1, the J gene TRBJ1-1; D is possibly TRBD1 (6 bases). V gave up 4 bases and J gave up 4 bases, with 10 bases separating them. Germline V gene sequence: CDR1 SQVTM, CDR2 ANQGSEA. The CDR3 totals 12 residues. In nucleotides, the CDR3 is TGCAGCGTTGGAAGGGGGGGCACTGAAGCTTTCTTT. It codes for CSVGRGGTEAFF. Using reference TRBV29-1 and TRBJ1-1 for the parts outside the CDR3, the full variable domain is SAVISQKPSRDICQRGTSLTIQCQVDSQVTMMFWYRQQPGQSLTLIATANQGSEATYESGFVIDKFPISRPNLTFSTLTVSNMSPEDSSIYLCSVGRGGTEAFFGQGTRLTVV.

V usage is TRBV27 and J usage is TRBJ2-3, with 14 nucleotides matching TRBD2. The CDR3 runs to 19 residues. V was clipped by 1 base and J by 1 base; unmatched bases: 7. Germline V gene sequence: CDR1 MNHEY, CDR2 SMNVEV (reference sequence). The CDR3 bases are TGTGCCAGCAGTTTATTTCGACTAGCGGGAGGGCCTGGCACAGATACGCAGTATTTT. Translating gives CASSLFRLAGGPGTDTQYF.

This chain's CDR3 is CASSLGAGATNTGELFF. The CDR3 DNA sequence: TGTGCCAGCAGCTTAGGTGCAGGGGCTACGAACACCGGGGAGCTGTTTTTT. The chain couples TRBV7-7 to TRBJ2-2, with D possibly being TRBD1 (6 bases). This CDR3 region has 17 residues. Germline CDR1 SSHAT, CDR2 FNYEAQ (reference sequence). Trimming cost V 1 base and J 0 bases, with 12 bases left between them.

CDR3: CASSSGLAGPATWRDTQYF. The CDR3 region has the DNA TGTGCCAGCAGCTCCGGACTAGCGGGACCCGCAACATGGAGGGATACGCAGTATTTT. The V and J genes are TRBV7-6 and TRBJ2-3; 12 bases line up with TRBD2. The CDR3 consists of 19 residues. The V and J ends lost 4 bases and 6 bases, in that order; junction bases with no gene match: 17. CDR1 is SGHVS, CDR2 FNYEAQ, per germline.

This chain uses TRBV7-6 with TRBJ1-5; TRBD1 is a possible D gene (6 bases). The CDR3 has 14 amino acids. Germline V gives CDR1 SGHVS, CDR2 FNYEAQ. Trimming took 5 bases from V and 4 from J, leaving 12 bases between them. The CDR3 sequence: CASSPTGMNQPQHF. CDR3 in DNA: TGTGCCAGCAGCCCCACAGGGATGAATCAGCCCCAGCATTTT.